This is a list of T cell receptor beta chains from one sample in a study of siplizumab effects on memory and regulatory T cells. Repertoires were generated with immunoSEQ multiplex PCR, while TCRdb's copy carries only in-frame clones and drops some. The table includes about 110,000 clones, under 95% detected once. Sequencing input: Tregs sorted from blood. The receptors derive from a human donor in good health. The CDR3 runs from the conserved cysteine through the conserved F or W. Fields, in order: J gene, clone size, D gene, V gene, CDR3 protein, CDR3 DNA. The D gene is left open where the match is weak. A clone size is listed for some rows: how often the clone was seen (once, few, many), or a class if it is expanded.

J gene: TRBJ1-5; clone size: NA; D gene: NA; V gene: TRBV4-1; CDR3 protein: CASSQDRGIRGNQPQHF; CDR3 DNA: TGCGCCAGCAGCCAAGATCGAGGGATACGGGGCAATCAGCCCCAGCATTTT
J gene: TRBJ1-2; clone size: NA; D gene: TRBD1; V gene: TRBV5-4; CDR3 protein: CASTSRDRGFVVGYTF; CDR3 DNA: TGTGCCAGCACAAGCCGGGACAGGGGGTTCGTCGTCGGCTACACCTTC
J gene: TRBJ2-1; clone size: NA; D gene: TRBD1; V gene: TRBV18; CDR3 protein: CASSLSGQELDEQFF; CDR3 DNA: TGTGCCAGCTCACTTTCGGGACAGGAATTAGATGAGCAGTTCTTC
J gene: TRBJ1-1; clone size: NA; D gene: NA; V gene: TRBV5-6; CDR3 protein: CASSLEVNTEAFF; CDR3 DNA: TGTGCCAGCAGCTTGGAGGTGAACACTGAAGCTTTCTTT
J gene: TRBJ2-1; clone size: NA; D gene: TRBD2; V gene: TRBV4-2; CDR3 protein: CASTKRENFF; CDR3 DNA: TGTGCCAGCACCAAGCGGGAGAACTTCTTC
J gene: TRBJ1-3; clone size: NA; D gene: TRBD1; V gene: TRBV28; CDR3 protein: CAALGQGNTIYF; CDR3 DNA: TGTGCCGCCTTGGGACAGGGAAACACCATATATTTT
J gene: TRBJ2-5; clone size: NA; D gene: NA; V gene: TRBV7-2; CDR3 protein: CASSLTFQETQYF; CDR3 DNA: TGTGCCAGCAGCTTAACATTCCAAGAGACCCAGTACTTC
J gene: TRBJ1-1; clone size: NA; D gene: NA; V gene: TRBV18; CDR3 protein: CASSVRLDTEAFF; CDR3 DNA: TGTGCCAGCTCCGTTCGACTGGACACTGAAGCTTTCTTT
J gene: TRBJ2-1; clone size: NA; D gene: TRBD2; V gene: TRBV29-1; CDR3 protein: CSVEVLAGNEQFF; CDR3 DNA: TGCAGCGTTGAGGTTCTAGCGGGGAATGAGCAGTTCTTC
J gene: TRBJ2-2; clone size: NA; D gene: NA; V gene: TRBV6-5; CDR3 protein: CASSGRGRLTGELFF; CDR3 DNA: TGTGCCAGCAGTGGGAGGGGGAGATTGACCGGGGAGCTGTTTTTT
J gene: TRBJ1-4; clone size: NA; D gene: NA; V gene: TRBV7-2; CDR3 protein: CASSFLPPPNEKLFF; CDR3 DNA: TGTGCCAGCAGCTTTCTCCCTCCCCCTAATGAAAAACTGTTTTTT
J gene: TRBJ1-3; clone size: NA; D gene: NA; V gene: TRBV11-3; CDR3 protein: CASSPEGRGDTIYF; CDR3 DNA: TGTGCCAGCAGCCCCGAGGGCAGGGGTGACACCATATATTTT
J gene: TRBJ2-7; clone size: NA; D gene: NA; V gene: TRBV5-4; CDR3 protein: CASSLKGTLTYEQYF; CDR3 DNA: TGTGCCAGCAGCTTAAAGGGGACTCTTACCTACGAGCAGTACTTC
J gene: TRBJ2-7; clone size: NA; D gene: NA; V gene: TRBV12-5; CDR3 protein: CASGFFVGAGNTYEQYF; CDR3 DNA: TGTGCTAGTGGTTTTTTCGTTGGCGCAGGGAATACCTACGAGCAGTACTTC
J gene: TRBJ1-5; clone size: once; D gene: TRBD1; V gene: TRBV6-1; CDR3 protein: CASRRTGGTDQPQHF; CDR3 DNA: TGTGCCAGCAGACGGACAGGGGGTACAGATCAGCCCCAGCATTTT
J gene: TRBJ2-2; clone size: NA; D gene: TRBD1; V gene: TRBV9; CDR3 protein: CASSPRTGSRTGELFF; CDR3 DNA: TGTGCCAGCAGCCCCCGGACAGGGAGCCGTACCGGGGAGCTGTTTTTT
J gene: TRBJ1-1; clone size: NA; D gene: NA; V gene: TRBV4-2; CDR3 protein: CAGSPNLGNTEAFF; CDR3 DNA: TGTGCCGGCAGCCCTAATCTGGGGAACACTGAAGCTTTCTTT
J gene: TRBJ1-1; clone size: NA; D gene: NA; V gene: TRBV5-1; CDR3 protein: CASSLNGFGGPMNTEAFF; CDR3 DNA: TGCGCCAGCAGCTTAAACGGGTTCGGGGGCCCTATGAACACTGAAGCTTTCTTT
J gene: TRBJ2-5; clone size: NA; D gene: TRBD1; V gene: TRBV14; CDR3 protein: CASSQPGQGPLETQYF; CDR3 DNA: TGTGCCAGCAGCCAACCGGGACAGGGGCCTTTAGAGACCCAGTACTTC
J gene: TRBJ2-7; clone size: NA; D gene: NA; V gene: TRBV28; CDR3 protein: CASSTLYYEQYF; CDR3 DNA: TGTGCCAGCAGCACTCTGTACTACGAGCAGTACTTC
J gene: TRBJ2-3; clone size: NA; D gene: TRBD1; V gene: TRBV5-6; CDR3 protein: CASSFSDRDADTQYF; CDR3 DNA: TGTGCCAGCAGCTTTTCGGACAGGGATGCAGATACGCAGTATTTT
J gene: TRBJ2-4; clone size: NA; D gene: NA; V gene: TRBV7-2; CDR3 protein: CASSLQGQNIQYF; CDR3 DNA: TGTGCCAGCAGCCTACAGGGACAAAACATTCAGTACTTC
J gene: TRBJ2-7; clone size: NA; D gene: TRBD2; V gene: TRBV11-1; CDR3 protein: CASSLEEGLAYEQYF; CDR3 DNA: TGTGCCAGCAGCTTAGAGGAGGGACTAGCCTACGAGCAGTACTTC
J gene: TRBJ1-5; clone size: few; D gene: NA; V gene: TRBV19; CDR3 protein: CASSLDGYSNQPQHF; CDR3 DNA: TGTGCCAGTTCCCTAGACGGGTATAGCAATCAGCCCCAGCATTTT
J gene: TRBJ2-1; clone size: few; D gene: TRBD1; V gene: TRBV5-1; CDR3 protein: CASSSGTGAYNEQFF; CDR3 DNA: TGCGCCAGCAGCTCCGGGACAGGGGCCTACAATGAGCAGTTCTTC
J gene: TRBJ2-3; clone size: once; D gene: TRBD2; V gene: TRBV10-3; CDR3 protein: CAISESTSGTADTQYF; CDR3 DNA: TGTGCCATCAGTGAGTCGACTAGCGGTACGGCCGATACGCAGTATTTT